This TCR beta chain was sequenced for a study of chemoradiotherapy in HPV16-positive cancers. Overall study results and limits: Candidate HPV-specific clones and E7-related TCR motifs grew in tumor during treatment.

Details on this clone: Its cognate antigen is unknown.

Only in-frame clones appear in the TCRdb table, and some are missing; sequencing was by immunoSEQ multiplex PCR. The data hold more than 9,500 clones, with around 90% observed a single time. Over chemoradiotherapy, repertoires were sampled more than once. The sequence was collected from a human donor with HPV-associated anogenital cancer. This material was acquired from a patient who underwent chemoradiotherapy.

The DNA of the CDR3 is TGTGCCTGGAGTGTTGGGTCTAGGGGGGACGAGCAGTACTTC. It encodes CAWSVGSRGDEQYF. V gene TRBV30 combines with J gene TRBJ2-7; TRBD1 or TRBD2 may be the D gene (6 bases each). The CDR3 is 14 residues long. Germline values: CDR1 GTSNPN, CDR2 SVGIG (reference sequence). V was trimmed by 0 bases and J by 5 bases, leaving 14 bases between them.